This paragraph covers one T cell receptor beta chain sequence. Its antigen is not known. This CDR3 contains 13 residues. The trim removed 0 bases at V and 9 bases at J, leaving 2 bases unmatched. Germline CDR1 and CDR2: SGDLS and YYNGEE. These data are taken from a study of CD8+ T cells in alopecia areata. Study results and caveats: Higher clonality was seen in lesional scalp than in normal scalp, especially in alopecia totalis/universalis.

Following RNA extraction, reverse transcription yielded cDNA that acted as the sequencing template. TCRdb's copy holds only in-frame clones and misses some; the assay was immunoSEQ multiplex PCR. Here the sample spans 100,000 to 150,000 clones, 55% to 65% being singletons. The sequenced material came from CD4+ T cells sorted from blood. The rearrangement links TRBV9 to TRBJ2-5; 10 bases agree with TRBD1. This TCR derives from a human donor in good health. The CDR3 region has the DNA TGTGCCAGCAGCGTAGCTGACAGGGGGCCCCAGTACTTC. Encoded protein: CASSVADRGPQYF.